These 10 T cell receptor beta chains were all obtained from the same sample, sequenced in a study of blood T cell repertoires in COVID-19. Assay: immunoSEQ multiplex PCR; the TCRdb copy retains only in-frame clones and omits some. Of hundreds of thousands of clones detected, around 87% appear once; the ten largest clones hold about 4.5%. The sample comprised PBMCs or T cells enriched from blood (not recorded which). Receptors were obtained from a woman younger than 35 with acute COVID-19.

This chain links TRBV14 with TRBJ2-7, with 7 nucleotides matching TRBD2. The V and J ends lost 2 bases and 2 bases, in that order; junction bases with no gene match: 6. Germline CDR1 and CDR2: SGHDN and FVKESK. The CDR3 sequence is 15 residues long. In DNA, the CDR3 is TGTGCCAGCAGCCAAAGGGCGGGAGTCGCCTACGAGCAGTACTTC. Its translation: CASSQRAGVAYEQYF.

V usage is TRBV24-1 and J usage is TRBJ2-2, with 7 bases that match TRBD1. Per the germline V gene, CDR1 is KGHDR and CDR2 is SFDVKD. This CDR3 is built from 17 residues. J gave up 1 base and V 4 bases, and 8 bases lay outside the gene matches. CDR3 residues: CATSDFRDRMNTGELFF. The DNA for the CDR3 is TGTGCCACCAGTGACTTCCGGGACAGAATGAACACCGGGGAGCTGTTTTTT.

The rearrangement links TRBV18 to TRBJ2-3; D not resolved. Trimming shortened V by 1 base and J by 2 bases, and 13 bases separated the two germline ends. Germline loops: CDR1 KGHSH, CDR2 LQKENI. This CDR3 spans 16 amino acids. The chain's CDR3 is CASSPRAGSLTDTQYF. In DNA form, the CDR3 reads TGTGCCAGCTCACCACGGGCAGGAAGCCTCACAGATACGCAGTATTTT.

The chain uses TRBV28 and TRBJ2-1; weak D call: TRBD1 (6 bases). Per the germline V gene, CDR1 is MDHEN and CDR2 is SYDVKM. Trimming left V 4 bases short and J 6 bases short, with 7 bases between. The CDR3 spans 12 residues. CDR3 amino acids: CASSSGVNEQFF. The CDR3 DNA reads TGTGCCAGCAGTTCAGGGGTCAATGAGCAGTTCTTC.

CDR3 sequence reads: CASSVAASGWSEQFF. The CDR3 nucleotides are TGTGCCAGCAGCGTAGCGGCTAGCGGGTGGAGTGAGCAGTTCTTC. J is TRBJ2-1 and V is TRBV9; 8 nucleotides line up with TRBD2. Germline CDR1 reads SGDLS; CDR2 reads YYNGEE. CDR3 length: 15 residues. After removal of 0 bases from V and 9 bases from J, the junction contained 8 bases not matched to a gene.

This clone was detected only a few times. The rearrangement uses TRBV11-2 and TRBJ1-5; TRBD1 matches 7 bases. Germline V gene sequence: CDR1 SGHAT, CDR2 FQNNGV. The CDR3 is made up of 13 amino acids. V was pared by 3 bases and J by 7 bases, with 3 bases of the junction left unmatched. CDR3 region: CASSLQGDQPQHF. CDR3 DNA: TGTGCCAGCAGCTTGCAGGGGGACCAGCCCCAGCATTTT.

This clone was detected a few times. The rearrangement links TRBV28 to TRBJ2-1; TRBD2 aligns across 13 bases. Germline CDR1 and CDR2: MDHEN and SYDVKM. The CDR3 extends over 18 amino acids. With 3 bases clipped from V and 0 bases from J, the junction kept 5 bases outside the gene matches. The CDR3 region has the DNA TGTGCCAGCAGTTTTTGGGGACTAGCGGGAAGCTCCTACAATGAGCAGTTCTTC. Protein: CASSFWGLAGSSYNEQFF.

The V call is TRBV27, the J call TRBJ1-4, with 8 positions matching TRBD1. CDR3 size: 18 residues. The V and J ends lost 1 base and 6 bases, in that order; junction bases with no gene match: 13. Germline V gene lookup returns CDR1 MNHEY and CDR2 SMNVEV (reference sequence). For the CDR3, the DNA is TGTGCCAGCAGTTTATTCTCCCCCCGACAGGGGACATATGAAAAACTGTTTTTT. Translation gives CASSLFSPRQGTYEKLFF.

The V call is TRBV29-1, the J call TRBJ2-1; TRBD2 agrees at 10 bases. V was clipped by 7 bases and J by 6 bases; unmatched bases: 9. The CDR3 contains 14 residues. Germline assignment: CDR1 SQVTM and CDR2 ANQGSEA. CDR3 nucleotide sequence: TGCAGCGCAAGAGTAAGCGGGAGGGGCAATGAGCAGTTCTTC. The encoded protein is CSARVSGRGNEQFF.

The genes are TRBV5-1 and TRBJ1-1; no reliable D call. The V gene lost 2 bases and the J gene lost 1 base, with 9 bases spanning the gap. CDR1 SGHRS and CDR2 YFSETQ come from the germline V gene. The CDR3 has 14 residues. CDR3 DNA sequence: TGCGCCAGCAGCTTCATAGGAGGGAACACTGAAGCTTTCTTT. Its translation is CASSFIGGNTEAFF.